Shown below are 20 T cell receptor beta chains from a single sample sequenced in a study of CD8 T cells in ankylosing spondylitis. From the 5' RACE reads, TCRdb called clonotypes with MiXCR, one entry per CDR3 protein. The repertoire holds hundreds of thousands of distinct CDR3 sequences, with about an eighth as singletons. Findings and limits, study-wide: It appeared that ankylosing spondylitis blood was characterized by a TCR beta motif of several highly homologous variants.

Their target antigens are unknown. The sequenced sample was blood, either unsorted or a sorted T cell fraction (not recorded which). The receptors derive from a male donor with ankylosing spondylitis.

This clonotype occurred a few times. V is TRBV6-5 and J is TRBJ2-7; TRBD1 matches at 9 bases. The junction had 6 bases not matched to a gene; V was cut back by 4 bases and J by 5 bases. Germline CDR1 is MNHEY and CDR2 is SVGAGI. There are 14 residues in the CDR3. CDR3 protein: CASSSRDRVDEQYF. Written as DNA, the CDR3 is TGTGCCAGCAGTTCCCGGGACAGGGTTGACGAGCAGTACTTC.

This clonotype has more than one count but fewer than ten. The CDR3 region has the DNA TGCAGTGCTACGACCCCACGGGGGGAGTATAATTCACCCCTCCACTTT. Amino acid sequence: CSATTPRGEYNSPLHF. This rearrangement joins TRBV20-1 to TRBJ1-6, with D perhaps matching TRBD1 (5 bases). CDR1 DFQATT and CDR2 SNEGSKA come from the germline V gene (reference sequence). The ends were cut back, 4 bases at V and 4 bases at J, with 17 bases in the middle. The CDR3 has 16 residues.

This clonotype has just a few counts. The genes are TRBV11-2 and TRBJ2-3; D is possibly TRBD2 (6 bases). This CDR3 region has 16 residues. In germline, CDR1 is SGHAT, CDR2 FQNNGV. Trimming removed 5 bases at V and 2 bases at J, with 17 bases between. CDR3 nucleotides: TGTGCCAGCAGCCCGCGTCGGCGGGGCCACACAGATACGCAGTATTTT. This translates into CASSPRRRGHTDTQYF.

Only a few counts were recorded for this clonotype. The gene calls are TRBV18 and TRBJ1-1; unclear D gene. This CDR3 has 13 residues. Trimming pared 3 bases from V and 3 bases from J, leaving 8 bases between. The germline CDR1 and CDR2 sequences are KGHSH and LQKENI. CDR3 coding DNA: TGTGCCAGCTCACCGGTCGGGGACACTGAAGCTTTCTTT. Encoded protein: CASSPVGDTEAFF.

This clonotype came up many times. The genes are TRBV5-5 and TRBJ1-1, with D perhaps matching TRBD1 (5 bases). Per the germline V gene, CDR1 is SGHKS and CDR2 is YYEKEE (reference sequence). The length of the CDR3 is 14 residues. V shed 2 bases and J shed 4 bases, with 12 bases lying between them. CDR3 sequence reads: CASSFTQGSTEAFF. In DNA form, the CDR3 reads TGTGCCAGCAGCTTCACCCAGGGTAGCACTGAAGCTTTCTTT. Drawing the rest from reference TRBV5-5 and TRBJ1-1, the complete variable domain is DAGVTQSPTHLIKTRGQQVTLRCSPISGHKSVSWYQQVLGQGPQFIFQYYEKEERGRGNFPDRFSARQFPNYSSELNVNALLLGDSALYLCASSFTQGSTEAFFGQGTRLTVV.

This clonotype was counted many times. The CDR3 spells CASSLMGGGGRQEFF. In DNA, the CDR3 is TGTGCCAGCAGCCTCATGGGGGGCGGGGGGCGTCAGGAGTTCTTC. V is TRBV7-2 and J is TRBJ2-1; 8 bases align to TRBD2. The CDR3 is 15 residues long. The junction had 17 bases not matched to a gene; V was cut back by 5 bases and J by 14 bases. Germline V gives CDR1 SGHTA, CDR2 FQGNSA.

A few counts support this clonotype. The rearrangement joins TRBV14 to TRBJ2-1, with a possible D match to TRBD2 (5 bases). Germline V gene data show CDR1 as SGHDN and CDR2 as FVKESK. The CDR3 covers 16 residues. V was shortened by 4 bases and J by 4 bases, with 17 bases between the two germline ends. The chain's CDR3 is CASSPSIASIYNEQFF. DNA of the CDR3: TGTGCCAGCAGCCCTTCCATAGCGTCAATTTACAATGAGCAGTTCTTC.

The chain uses TRBV10-3 and TRBJ2-7, with D tentatively TRBD1 (6 bases). Per germline, CDR1 ENHRY and CDR2 SYGVKD. The CDR3 totals 11 residues. The V end was cut by 6 bases, the J end by 5 bases, with 8 bases between. DNA of the CDR3: TGTGCCATCAGGGGGGCAGACGAGCAGTACTTC. It is translated as CAIRGADEQYF.

This clonotype was counted between two and nine times. This rearrangement joins TRBV7-2 to TRBJ1-5; D is undetermined. Germline V lookup: CDR1 SGHTA, CDR2 FQGNSA. Trimming pared 5 bases from V and 5 bases from J, leaving 16 bases between. This CDR3 is built from 15 residues. CDR3 sequence: CASSPRWGSDQPQHF. The CDR3, as DNA: TGTGCCAGCAGCCCCCGTTGGGGTAGTGATCAGCCCCAGCATTTT.

This clonotype was found many times. The V call is TRBV12-3 or TRBV12-4, the J call TRBJ1-2; tentative D call: TRBD1 (5 bases). This CDR3 is built from 15 residues. V was cut by 4 bases and J by 4 bases, with 16 bases left in between. The CDR3 nucleotides are TGTGCCAGCAGTTCCAGGACATTTCCCAGCTATGGCTACACCTTC. This gives the protein CASSSRTFPSYGYTF.

V and J are TRBV25-1 and TRBJ1-4, with D uncertain. CDR1 and CDR2 from the germline V gene are MGHDK and SYGVNS. The V end was cut by 2 bases, the J end by 6 bases, with 10 bases between. The CDR3 runs 14 residues. This CDR3 is CASSEIYGDEKLFF. The DNA of the CDR3 is TGTGCCAGCAGTGAAATTTATGGAGATGAAAAACTGTTTTTT.

The CDR3 nucleotides are TGTGCCAGCAAGGGTTGGGAGGTCGCCTACGAGCAGTACTTC. This translates into CASKGWEVAYEQYF. The chain carries TRBV6-1 and TRBJ2-7, with D maybe TRBD2 (6 bases). V was trimmed by 7 bases and J by 2 bases, leaving 15 bases between them. CDR1 MNHNS and CDR2 SASEGT come from the germline V gene. CDR3 length equals 14 residues.

This chain uses TRBV20-1 with TRBJ2-7; TRBD2 matches 10 bases. The CDR3 is made up of 14 amino acids. Trimming cost V 3 bases and J 6 bases; bases outside gene matches: 8. Germline CDR1 and CDR2: DFQATT and SNEGSKA (reference sequence). The CDR3 DNA follows: TGCAGTGCTAGGACCGGACTAGCGGTCGGCGAGCAGTACTTC. It specifies CSARTGLAVGEQYF.

The chain employs TRBV5-1 and TRBJ2-5; 11 bases are a match to TRBD2. This CDR3 is built from 16 residues. In germline, CDR1 is SGHRS, CDR2 YFSETQ. Germline trimming cut 4 bases from V and 4 bases from J; bases unmatched to any gene: 9. The DNA for the CDR3 is TGCGCCAGCAGCGTGGATACTAGCGGGGGCGGAGAGACCCAGTACTTC. Its protein is CASSVDTSGGGETQYF.

With respect to this clonotype: It may be a read error: a sequence one base away is much more abundant. The chain has TRBV3-1 and TRBJ2-7; no clear D. This CDR3 contains 12 residues. The V end lost 2 bases, the J end lost 2 bases, and 4 bases lay between the germline ends. CDR1 and CDR2 (germline): LGHDT, YNNKEL (reference sequence). The CDR3, as DNA: TGTGCCAGCAGCCAACTACCCTACGAGCAGTACTTC. Amino acids: CASSQLPYEQYF.

This clonotype appeared a few times. The chain combines TRBV25-1 with TRBJ1-2; 12 positions match TRBD1. Germline CDR1 and CDR2: MGHDK and SYGVNS. V trimming: 6 bases; J trimming: 2 bases; junction bases outside the gene matches: 10. The CDR3 runs to 17 residues. The CDR3 sequence is CASSEPGQGAVNYGYTF. The CDR3 DNA reads TGTGCCAGCAGCGAACCGGGACAGGGGGCTGTGAACTATGGCTACACCTTC.

The chain uses TRBV20-1 and TRBJ1-4; tentatively, D is TRBD1 (6 bases). CDR3 size: 13 residues. From germline, CDR1 is DFQATT and CDR2 SNEGSKA (reference sequence). V lost 2 bases, J lost 8 bases, and 12 bases lay in between. In DNA, the CDR3 is TGCAGTGCTAGATCCCTAGGGGGAGAAAAACTGTTTTTT. It is translated as CSARSLGGEKLFF.

In its sample, this clonotype was seen a few times. V usage is TRBV20-1 and J usage is TRBJ2-1, with a possible D match to TRBD1 (6 bases). Germline CDR1 reads DFQATT; CDR2 reads SNEGSKA (reference sequence). This CDR3 has 14 amino acids. V lost 0 bases and J lost 8, with 14 bases in between. Here the CDR3 DNA reads TGCAGTGCTAGAGATCCGAACAGGGTGGATGAGCAGTTCTTC. Translated, it gives CSARDPNRVDEQFF.

Ten or more counts support this clonotype. The chain is built from TRBV12-3 or TRBV12-4 and TRBJ1-5; TRBD1 aligns across 7 bases. The length of the CDR3 is 15 residues. Germline trimming cut 8 bases from V and 0 bases from J; bases unmatched to any gene: 7. This CDR3 is CASASGTDSNQPQHF. CDR3 bases: TGTGCCAGCGCTTCCGGGACAGATAGCAATCAGCCCCAGCATTTT.

This clonotype was seen ten or more times. The chain joins TRBV24-1 to TRBJ2-5, with 7 positions matching TRBD2. The V gene's germline CDR1 is KGHDR and CDR2 SFDVKD. The ends lost 4 bases at V and 4 bases at J; junction bases unmatched: 8. The CDR3 spans 15 residues. The CDR3 reads CATSDPRGSGETQYF. CDR3 in DNA: TGTGCCACCAGTGACCCCCGCGGGAGCGGAGAGACCCAGTACTTC.